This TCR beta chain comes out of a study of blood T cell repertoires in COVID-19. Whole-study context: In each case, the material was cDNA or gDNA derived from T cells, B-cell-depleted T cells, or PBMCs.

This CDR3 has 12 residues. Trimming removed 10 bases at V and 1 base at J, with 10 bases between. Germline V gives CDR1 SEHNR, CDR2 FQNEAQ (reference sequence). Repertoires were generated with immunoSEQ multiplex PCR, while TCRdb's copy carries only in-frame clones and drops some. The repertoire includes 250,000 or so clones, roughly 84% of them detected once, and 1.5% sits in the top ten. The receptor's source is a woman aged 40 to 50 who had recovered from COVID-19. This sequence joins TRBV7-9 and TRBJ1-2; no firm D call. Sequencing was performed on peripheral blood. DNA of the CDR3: TGTGCCATCCTAGATATTAACTATGGCTACACCTTC. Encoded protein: CAILDINYGYTF.